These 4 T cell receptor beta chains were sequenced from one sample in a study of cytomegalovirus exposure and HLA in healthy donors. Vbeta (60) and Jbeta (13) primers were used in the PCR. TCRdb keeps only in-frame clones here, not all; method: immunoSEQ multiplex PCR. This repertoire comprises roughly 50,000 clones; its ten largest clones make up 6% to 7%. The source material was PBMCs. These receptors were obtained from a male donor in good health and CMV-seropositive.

The CDR3 region has the DNA TGCGCCAGCAGCCAGGGACTGGCAGATACGCAGTATTTT. Translated: CASSQGLADTQYF. The chain uses TRBV4-3 and TRBJ2-3; D is perhaps TRBD2 (6 bases). CDR1 is LGHNA and CDR2 is YSLEER in the germline V gene. The CDR3 length is 13 residues. Trimming took 3 bases from V and 4 from J, leaving 8 bases between them.

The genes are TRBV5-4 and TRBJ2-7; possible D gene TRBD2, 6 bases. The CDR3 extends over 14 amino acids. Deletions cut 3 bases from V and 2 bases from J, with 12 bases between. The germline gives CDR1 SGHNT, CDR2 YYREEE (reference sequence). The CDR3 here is CASSWDSVAYEQYF. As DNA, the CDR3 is TGTGCCAGCAGCTGGGACTCGGTAGCCTACGAGCAGTACTTC.

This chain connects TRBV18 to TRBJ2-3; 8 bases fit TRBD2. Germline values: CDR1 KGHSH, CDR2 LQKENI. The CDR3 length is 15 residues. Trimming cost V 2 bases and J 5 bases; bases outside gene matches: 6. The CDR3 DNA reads TGTGCCAGCTCACCAGCCAGCGGGGGCGGAGATACGCAGTATTTT. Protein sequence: CASSPASGGGDTQYF.

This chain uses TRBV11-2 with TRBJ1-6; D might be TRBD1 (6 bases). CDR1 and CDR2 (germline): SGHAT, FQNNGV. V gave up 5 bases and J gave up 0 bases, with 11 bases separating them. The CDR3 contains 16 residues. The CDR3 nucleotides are TGTGCCAGCAGCCGTACAGGGAGCTCCTATAATTCACCCCTCCACTTT. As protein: CASSRTGSSYNSPLHF.